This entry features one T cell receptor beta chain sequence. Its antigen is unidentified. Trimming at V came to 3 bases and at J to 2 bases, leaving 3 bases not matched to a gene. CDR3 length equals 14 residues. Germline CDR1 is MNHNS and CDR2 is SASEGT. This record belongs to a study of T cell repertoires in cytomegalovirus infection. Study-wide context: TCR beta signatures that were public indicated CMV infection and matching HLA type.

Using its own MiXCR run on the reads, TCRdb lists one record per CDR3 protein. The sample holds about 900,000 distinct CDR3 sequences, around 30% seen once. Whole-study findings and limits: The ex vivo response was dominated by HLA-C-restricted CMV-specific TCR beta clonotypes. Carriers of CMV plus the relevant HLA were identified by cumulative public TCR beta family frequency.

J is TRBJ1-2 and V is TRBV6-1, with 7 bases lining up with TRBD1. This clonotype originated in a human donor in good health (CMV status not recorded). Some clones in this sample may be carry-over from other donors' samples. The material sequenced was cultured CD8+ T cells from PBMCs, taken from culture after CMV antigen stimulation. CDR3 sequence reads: CASSDRGTNYGYTF. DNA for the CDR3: TGTGCCAGCAGTGACAGGGGGACAAACTATGGCTACACCTTC.